The 13 T cell receptor beta chains given below trace back to one sample, sequenced in a study of blood T cell repertoires in COVID-19. Clones were sequenced by immunoSEQ multiplex PCR, and TCRdb holds only the in-frame ones, with some missing. The data contain around 340,000 clones, around 82% of them singletons. Sample: peripheral blood. The receptors stem from a man aged 30-40 years with active or convalescent COVID-19.

The CDR3 protein is CASSVSLAGIYEQYF. CDR3 nucleotide sequence: TGTGCCAGCAGTGTCTCCCTAGCGGGGATCTACGAGCAGTACTTC. This chain connects TRBV6-2 or TRBV6-3 to TRBJ2-7; 9 bases fit TRBD2. Trimming took 5 bases from V and 3 from J; bases not matched to a gene: 8. The CDR3 length is 15 residues. Germline values: CDR1 MNHEY, CDR2 SVGEGT.

The chain joins TRBV27 to TRBJ2-2; tentative D call: TRBD1 (6 bases). This CDR3 spans 16 amino acids. Germline assignment: CDR1 MNHEY and CDR2 SMNVEV (reference sequence). The V end was cut by 7 bases, the J end by 3 bases, with 18 bases between. The CDR3 is CASTYYGQLDTGELFF. In DNA form, the CDR3 reads TGTGCCAGCACCTACTACGGACAGTTGGACACCGGGGAGCTGTTTTTT.

This clone was seen more than once but under ten times. The V and J genes are TRBV7-9 and TRBJ2-2; maybe TRBD2 (5 bases). The CDR3 extends over 17 amino acids. The germline V gene encodes CDR1 SEHNR and CDR2 FQNEAQ (reference sequence). Trimming took 2 bases from V and 9 from J, leaving 22 bases between them. CDR3 bases: TGTGCCAGCAGCTTATTAGTCGGGATTGCTTTGAACTGGGAGCTGTTTTTT. This encodes CASSLLVGIALNWELFF.

This chain connects TRBV19 to TRBJ1-3; no firm D call. The CDR3 sequence is 14 residues long. The V end lost 7 bases, the J end lost 0 bases, and 10 bases lay between the germline ends. The germline V gene has CDR1 LNHDA and CDR2 SQIVND (reference sequence). The CDR3: CASKSAFSGNTIYF. The CDR3 bases are TGTGCCAGTAAGAGCGCCTTCTCTGGAAACACCATATATTTT.

The rearrangement links TRBV28 to TRBJ2-3; 7 bases agree with TRBD2. CDR1 is MDHEN and CDR2 is SYDVKM in the germline V gene. CDR3 length: 16 amino acids. Losses at the gene ends were 4 bases for V and 4 bases for J; bases not matched to a gene: 11. The CDR3 DNA is TGTGCCAGCAGTTCGGCGGGGGAGCCGGGAGCAGATACGCAGTATTTT. It translates to CASSSAGEPGADTQYF.

The J gene is TRBJ1-5, the V gene TRBV7-9; unclear D gene. This CDR3 spans 15 amino acids. CDR1 SEHNR and CDR2 FQNEAQ come from the germline V gene (reference sequence). Trimming removed 4 bases from V and 0 bases from J, with 10 bases in between. CDR3 region: CASSSLGGSNQPQHF. CDR3 sequence (DNA): TGTGCCAGCAGCTCCCTAGGAGGTAGCAATCAGCCCCAGCATTTT.

The chain recombines TRBV4-1 with TRBJ1-2; a possible D gene is TRBD1 (5 bases). The V end was cut by 0 bases, the J end by 1 base, with 9 bases between. This CDR3 is built from 15 residues. Germline assignment: CDR1 MGHRA and CDR2 YSYEKL. The CDR3 here is CASSQDQGSNYGYTF. The CDR3, as DNA: TGCGCCAGCAGCCAAGATCAGGGCAGTAACTATGGCTACACCTTC.

This sequence joins TRBV6-5 and TRBJ1-2; 9 bases align to TRBD1. After removal of 6 bases from V and 4 bases from J, the junction contained 9 bases not matched to a gene. Germline V lookup: CDR1 MNHEY, CDR2 SVGAGI. The CDR3 has 15 amino acids. CDR3 protein: CASSRHPDRGYGYTF. The CDR3 coding sequence is TGTGCCAGCAGCCGACACCCGGACAGGGGCTATGGCTACACCTTC.

J is TRBJ1-3 and V is TRBV4-1; 9 positions agree with TRBD1. The ends lost 6 bases at V and 4 bases at J; junction bases unmatched: 7. The CDR3 has 15 residues. Germline V lookup: CDR1 MGHRA, CDR2 YSYEKL. The chain's CDR3 is CASSPGQGWGNTIYF. The DNA for the CDR3 is TGCGCCAGCAGTCCGGGACAGGGTTGGGGAAACACCATATATTTT.

This clone was picked up a small number of times. The chain combines TRBV5-1 with TRBJ2-3, with 12 bases that match TRBD2. The V gene end was trimmed by 6 bases and the J gene end by 4 bases; junction bases not matched to a gene: 9. The CDR3 consists of 16 residues. CDR1 is SGHRS and CDR2 is YFSETQ in the germline V gene. This CDR3 is CASTLSTSGGADTQYF. CDR3 coding DNA: TGCGCCAGCACCCTCTCGACTAGCGGGGGTGCAGATACGCAGTATTTT.

The chain links TRBV11-2 to TRBJ2-4; D not certain. V was shortened by 4 bases and J by 7 bases, with 17 bases between the two germline ends. The CDR3 has 15 amino acids. CDR1 and CDR2 from the germline V gene are SGHAT and FQNNGV. CDR3 bases: TGTGCCAGCAGCTCTTTTCGACCCCTCGGGAACATTCAGTACTTC. Amino acid sequence: CASSSFRPLGNIQYF.

The V call is TRBV5-1, the J call TRBJ1-3, with D possibly matching TRBD1 (6 bases). The CDR3 is 16 amino acids. V lost 0 bases and J 4 bases, leaving 14 bases between the germline ends. Germline CDR1 and CDR2: SGHRS and YFSETQ. CDR3 in DNA: TGCGCCAGCAGCTTGGTGGGGGCCTACAGGGGAAACACCATATATTTT. Its translation: CASSLVGAYRGNTIYF.

CDR3 in DNA: TGTGCCAGCAGCCTAAAGCGTAATGAAGCTTTCTTT. Translated: CASSLKRNEAFF. The chain uses TRBV14 and TRBJ1-1; no reliable D call. Germline CDR1 and CDR2: SGHDN and FVKESK. The germline V and J ends were trimmed by 4 bases and 7 bases, with 10 bases remaining between them. The CDR3 contains 12 residues.